This T cell receptor beta chain was sequenced during a study of regulatory T cells in long-lasting Graves disease. The study, taken as a whole, reports: TCR diversity was lower in persistent Graves' patients than in newly diagnosed ones. Patients with persistent disease shared 2,500 to 3,500 public clonotypes, outpacing the roughly 950 shared by new patients.

Construction of the TCR beta libraries employed iRepertoire HTBI primers in conjunction with Arm-PCR of CDR3 regions. TCRdb passed the multiplex PCR reads through MiXCR, listing each CDR3 protein once. Counted here are around 250,000 distinct CDR3 sequences, 15% to 20% occurring once; the ten biggest clones make up approximately 24%. Stated time point: newly diagnosed GD, antithyroid drugs for less than 3 months. RNA from PBMCs was the source of the TCR library. From germline, CDR1 is DFQATT and CDR2 SNEGSKA (reference sequence). This CDR3 region has 17 residues. The V gene end was trimmed by 4 bases and the J gene end by 3 bases; junction bases not matched to a gene: 15. There are many counts of this clonotype. The antigen remains undetermined.

Specimen: peripheral blood mononuclear cells (PBMCs), collected at new diagnosis, from a patient treated with antithyroid drugs. The chain has TRBV20-1 and TRBJ2-3, with TRBD2 identical over 8 bases. This clonotype was sampled from a female donor with Graves disease. The CDR3 DNA is TGCAGTGCTATTATGGCGATAGCGGGACCTGGGACAGATACGCAGTATTTT. It codes for CSAIMAIAGPGTDTQYF.